This entry concerns a single TCR beta chain. TCRdb called the 5' RACE reads again in MiXCR, with one record for every CDR3 protein. The sample has 300,000 to 400,000 distinct CDR3 sequences; about 10% are singletons. The record originates from a study of identical twins. Material: naive T cells sorted from blood. This sequence was found in a woman aged 50 to 60 in good health.

The DNA for the CDR3 is TGTGCCAGCTCCCCCGTGCCTTCTGGGGGCGGCACTGAAGCTTTCTTT. Protein product: CASSPVPSGGGTEAFF. This chain links TRBV27 with TRBJ1-1; D is possibly TRBD1 (6 bases). The CDR3 totals 16 residues. V lost 8 bases and J 4 bases, leaving 23 bases between the germline ends. Germline V gene lookup returns CDR1 MNHEY and CDR2 SMNVEV (reference sequence).